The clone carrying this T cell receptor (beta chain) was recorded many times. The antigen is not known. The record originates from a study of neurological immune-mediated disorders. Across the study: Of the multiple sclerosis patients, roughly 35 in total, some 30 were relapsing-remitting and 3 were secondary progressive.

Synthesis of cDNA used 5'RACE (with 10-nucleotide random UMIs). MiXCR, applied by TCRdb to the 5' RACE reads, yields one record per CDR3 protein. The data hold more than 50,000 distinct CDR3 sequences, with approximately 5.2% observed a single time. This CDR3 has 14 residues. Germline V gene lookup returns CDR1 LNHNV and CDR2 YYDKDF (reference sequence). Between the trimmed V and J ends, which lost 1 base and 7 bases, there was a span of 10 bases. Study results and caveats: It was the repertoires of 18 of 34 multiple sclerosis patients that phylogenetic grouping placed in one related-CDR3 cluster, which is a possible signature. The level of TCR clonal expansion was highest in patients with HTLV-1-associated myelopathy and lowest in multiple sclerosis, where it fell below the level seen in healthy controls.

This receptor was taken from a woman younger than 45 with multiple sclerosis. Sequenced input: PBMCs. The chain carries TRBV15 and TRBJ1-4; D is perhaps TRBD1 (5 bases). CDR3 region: CATSRGRVREKLFF. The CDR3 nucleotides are TGTGCCACCAGCAGAGGCAGGGTTCGTGAAAAACTGTTTTTT.